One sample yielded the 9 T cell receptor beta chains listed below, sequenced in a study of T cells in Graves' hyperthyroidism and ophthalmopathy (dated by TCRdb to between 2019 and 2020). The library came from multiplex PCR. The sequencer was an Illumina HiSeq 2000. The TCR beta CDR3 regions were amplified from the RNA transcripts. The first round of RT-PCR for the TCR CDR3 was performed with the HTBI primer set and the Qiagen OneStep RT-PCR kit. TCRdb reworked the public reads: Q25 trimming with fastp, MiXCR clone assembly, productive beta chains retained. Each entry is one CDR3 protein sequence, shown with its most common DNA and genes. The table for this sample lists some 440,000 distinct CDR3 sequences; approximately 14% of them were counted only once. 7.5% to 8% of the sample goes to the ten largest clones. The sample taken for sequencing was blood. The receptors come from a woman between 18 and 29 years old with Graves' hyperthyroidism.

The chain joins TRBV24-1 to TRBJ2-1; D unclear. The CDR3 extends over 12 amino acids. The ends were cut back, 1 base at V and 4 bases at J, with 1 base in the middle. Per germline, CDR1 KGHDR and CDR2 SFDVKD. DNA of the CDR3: TGTGCCACCAGTGATTTATACAATGAGCAGTTCTTC. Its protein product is CATSDLYNEQFF.

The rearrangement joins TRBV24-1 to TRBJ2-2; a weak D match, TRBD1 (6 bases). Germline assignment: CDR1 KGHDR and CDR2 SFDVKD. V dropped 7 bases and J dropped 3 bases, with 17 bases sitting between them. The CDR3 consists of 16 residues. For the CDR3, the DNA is TGTGCCACCAGACCAAACGACAGGCCTTACACCGGGGAGCTGTTTTTT. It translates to CATRPNDRPYTGELFF.

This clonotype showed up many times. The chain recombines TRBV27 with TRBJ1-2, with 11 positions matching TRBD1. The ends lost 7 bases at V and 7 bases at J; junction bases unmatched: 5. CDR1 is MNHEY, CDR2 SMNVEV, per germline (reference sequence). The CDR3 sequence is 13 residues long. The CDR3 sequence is CASTLGTGGGYTF. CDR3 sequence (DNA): TGTGCCAGCACTCTTGGGACAGGGGGTGGCTACACCTTC.

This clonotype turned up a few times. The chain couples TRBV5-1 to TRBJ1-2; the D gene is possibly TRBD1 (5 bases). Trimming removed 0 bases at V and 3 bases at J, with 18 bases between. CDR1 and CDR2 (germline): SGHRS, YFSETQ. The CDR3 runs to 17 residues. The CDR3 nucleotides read TGCGCCAGCAGCTTGGCCACACTGCCGGGGCCGGACTATGGCTACACCTTC. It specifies CASSLATLPGPDYGYTF.

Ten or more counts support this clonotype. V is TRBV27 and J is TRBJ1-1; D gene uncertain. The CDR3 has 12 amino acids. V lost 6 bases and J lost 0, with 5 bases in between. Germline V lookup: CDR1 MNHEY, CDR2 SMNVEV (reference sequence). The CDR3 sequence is CASRTLNTEAFF. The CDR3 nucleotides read TGTGCCAGCAGGACACTGAACACTGAAGCTTTCTTT.

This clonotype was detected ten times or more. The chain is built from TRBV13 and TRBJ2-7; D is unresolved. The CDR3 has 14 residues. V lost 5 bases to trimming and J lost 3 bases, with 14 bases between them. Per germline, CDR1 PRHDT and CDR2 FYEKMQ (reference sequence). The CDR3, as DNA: TGTGCCAGCAGCCAAAGGACGGGCGGCTACGAGCAGTACTTC. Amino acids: CASSQRTGGYEQYF.

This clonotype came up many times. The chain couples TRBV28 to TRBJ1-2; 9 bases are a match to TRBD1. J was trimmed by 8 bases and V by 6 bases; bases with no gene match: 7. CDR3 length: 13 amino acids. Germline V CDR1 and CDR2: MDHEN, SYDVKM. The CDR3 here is CASSLGQGGGYTF. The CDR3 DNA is TGTGCCAGCAGCCTGGGACAGGGAGGCGGCTACACCTTC.

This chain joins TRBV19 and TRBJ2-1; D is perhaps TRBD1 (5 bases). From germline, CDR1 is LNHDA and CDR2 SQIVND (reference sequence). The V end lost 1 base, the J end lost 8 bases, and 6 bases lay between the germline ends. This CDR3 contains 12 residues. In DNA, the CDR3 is TGTGCCAGTAGTATAGGGGGCTATGAGCAGTTCTTC. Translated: CASSIGGYEQFF.

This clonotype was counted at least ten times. The CDR3 sequence is CASSQDPLPYNEQFF. DNA for the CDR3: TGTGCCAGCAGCCAAGACCCCCTACCTTACAATGAGCAGTTCTTC. This sequence joins TRBV3-1 and TRBJ2-1; D is undetermined. V was shortened by 0 bases and J by 4 bases, with 10 bases between the two germline ends. This CDR3 spans 15 amino acids. Germline lookup yields CDR1 LGHDT and CDR2 YNNKEL (reference sequence).